The 14 T cell receptor beta chains in this list originate from one sample, sequenced in a study of CD8+CD57+ T cells in acquired aplastic anemia. The TCR beta profiling, which covered VDJ combination and CDR3 sequence, was carried out using genomic DNA as the template. TCRdb processed the reads anew with MiXCR; each CDR3 protein has one entry. The sample lists roughly 500,000 distinct CDR3 sequences, around 30% occurring once. The authors sequenced patients whose flow cytometry had shown CD8+CD57+ cell expansion. Sequencing input: sorted CD4+, CD8+, or CD8+CD57+ T cells (not recorded which) from PBMCs. The source of these receptors is a human donor with aplastic anemia.

V and J are TRBV14 and TRBJ2-1; D perhaps matches TRBD2 (6 bases). Trimming cost V 8 bases and J 6 bases, with 14 bases left between them. This CDR3 has 13 residues. CDR1 and CDR2 from the germline V gene are SGHDN and FVKESK. The chain's CDR3 is CASSSGSVNEQFF. The CDR3 region has the DNA TGTGCCAGCTCATCCGGGAGCGTCAATGAGCAGTTCTTC.

For this clonotype: A much larger clone lies a single base off, so this may be a read error. The chain uses TRBV20-1 and TRBJ2-7; TRBD1 matches at 9 bases. The CDR3 contains 14 residues. J gave up 9 bases and V 3 bases, and 12 bases lay outside the gene matches. CDR1 is DFQATT, CDR2 SNEGSKA, per germline (reference sequence). The CDR3 DNA reads as TGCAGTGCTAGGGCGGGACAGGGTGTTTTCGGGCAGTACTTC. Its translation: CSARAGQGVFGQYF.

J is TRBJ1-6 and V is TRBV10-2; D unresolved. CDR1 WSHSY and CDR2 SAAADI come from the germline V gene. The CDR3 is 14 amino acids. Trimming shortened V by 5 bases and J by 8 bases, and 13 bases separated the two germline ends. The CDR3 here is CASSFKGGDSPLHF. Here the CDR3 DNA reads TGCGCCAGCAGTTTTAAGGGAGGCGATTCACCCCTCCACTTT.

This clonotype occurred many times. The V and J genes are TRBV10-3 and TRBJ1-6; 10 bases are shared with TRBD1. This CDR3 region has 14 residues. V shed 5 bases, J shed 10 bases, and the junction held 5 bases outside the gene matches. From germline, CDR1 is ENHRY and CDR2 SYGVKD. The CDR3 sequence is CAISPGQGSSPLHF. CDR3 in DNA: TGTGCCATCAGTCCGGGACAGGGGAGCTCACCCCTCCACTTT.

This clonotype has ten or more counts. This sequence joins TRBV19 and TRBJ2-7; the D gene is possibly TRBD1 (6 bases). This CDR3 is 12 amino acids long. V was clipped by 8 bases and J by 0 bases, with 8 bases between them. Looked up from germline, CDR1 is LNHDA and CDR2 is SQIVND (reference sequence). The CDR3 coding sequence is TGTGCCAGTGCGGACAGCTCCTACGAGCAGTACTTC. Its protein product is CASADSSYEQYF.

Note on this clonotype: Sequence at one end of the junction differs from germline and may be a read error. This rearrangement joins TRBV30 to TRBJ1-5; 8 nucleotides line up with TRBD1. The germline CDR1 and CDR2 sequences are GTSNPN and SVGIG (reference sequence). There are 13 residues in the CDR3. Written as DNA, the CDR3 is TGTACCTGGAGCCACAGGGGGGATCAGCCCCAGCATTTT. Its protein product is CTWSHRGDQPQHF.

Only a few counts were recorded for this clonotype. The genes are TRBV6-1 and TRBJ2-3; D possibly uses TRBD1 or TRBD2 (6 bases each). The CDR3 runs 15 residues. Trimming removed 6 bases at V and 5 bases at J, with 18 bases between. Germline V gives CDR1 MNHNS, CDR2 SASEGT. DNA for the CDR3: TGTGCCAGCAGACCAACCGGGGGCAGCGGAGATACGCAGTATTTT. Translated, it gives CASRPTGGSGDTQYF.

The sample holds many counts of this clonotype. This chain links TRBV20-1 with TRBJ1-6, with D perhaps matching TRBD1 (5 bases). Germline CDR1 reads DFQATT; CDR2 reads SNEGSKA (reference sequence). This CDR3 has 15 residues. The CDR3 protein is CSARSGGQGASPLHF. Written as DNA, the CDR3 is TGCAGCGCGAGGTCGGGGGGTCAGGGTGCTTCTCCCCTCCACTTT.

This clonotype was seen a few times. CDR3 in DNA: TGCGCCAGCAGCTTTGACAGGGTTCGCACTGAAGCTTTCTTT. Protein product: CASSFDRVRTEAFF. This chain uses TRBV5-1 with TRBJ1-1, with 7 bases identical to TRBD1. This CDR3 comprises 14 residues. Germline CDR1 SGHRS, CDR2 YFSETQ. J was trimmed by 4 bases and V by 2 bases; bases with no gene match: 5. Complete variable domain (other parts from reference TRBV5-1 and TRBJ1-1): KAGVTQTPRYLIKTRGQQVTLSCSPISGHRSVSWYQQTPGQGLQFLFEYFSETQRNKGNFPGRFSGRQFSNSRSEMNVSTLELGDSALYLCASSFDRVRTEAFFGQGTRLTVV.

The chain combines TRBV10-3 with TRBJ2-7, with no clear D. Trimming took 3 bases from V and 0 from J, leaving 6 bases between them. CDR3 length equals 13 residues. The germline V gene has CDR1 ENHRY and CDR2 SYGVKD. The CDR3 sequence: CAISDGLSYEQYF. As DNA, the CDR3 is TGTGCCATCAGTGATGGCCTCTCCTACGAGCAGTACTTC.

In its sample, this clonotype was seen many times. This chain uses TRBV20-1 with TRBJ2-7; D might be TRBD1 (6 bases). V was clipped by 5 bases and J by 3 bases, with 8 bases between them. The CDR3 consists of 11 residues. Per the germline V gene, CDR1 is DFQATT and CDR2 is SNEGSKA (reference sequence). The CDR3 region has the DNA TGCAGTGCTTGGGGGCGCTACGAGCAGTACTTC. It specifies CSAWGRYEQYF.

This clonotype was found many times. The chain joins TRBV19 to TRBJ1-6, with 8 bases identical to TRBD1. Germline lookup yields CDR1 LNHDA and CDR2 SQIVND (reference sequence). V was clipped by 5 bases and J by 5 bases; unmatched bases: 14. CDR3 length equals 18 residues. The CDR3 reads CASSETGGWSSDNSPLHF. The CDR3 bases are TGTGCCAGTAGTGAAACAGGGGGTTGGTCAAGTGATAATTCACCCCTCCACTTT.

This chain links TRBV7-9 with TRBJ1-4; 7 positions agree with TRBD1. Per the germline V gene, CDR1 is SEHNR and CDR2 is FQNEAQ (reference sequence). The CDR3 is 15 amino acids. V shed 5 bases, J shed 7 bases, and the junction held 10 bases outside the gene matches. The CDR3 loop reads CASSPEQGLSEKLFF. The CDR3 DNA is TGTGCCAGCAGCCCAGAACAGGGGTTGAGTGAAAAACTGTTTTTT.

This clonotype has only a few counts. The chain is built from TRBV5-1 and TRBJ2-5, with a possible D match to TRBD1 (6 bases). V was shortened by 0 bases and J by 5 bases, with 11 bases between the two germline ends. The CDR3 totals 14 residues. Germline V lookup: CDR1 SGHRS, CDR2 YFSETQ. CDR3 coding DNA: TGCGCCAGCAGCTTGGTTGGGGGCTGGGAGACCCAGTACTTC. Its protein is CASSLVGGWETQYF.